This is a list of T cell receptor beta chains from one sample in a study of blood T cells in healthy people across ages. TCRdb re-called the 5' RACE reads with MiXCR, one entry per CDR3 protein. The repertoire holds fewer than 1,000,000 distinct CDR3 sequences, 40% to 50% seen once, with roughly 19% in the top ten. Sequencing input: blood. The receptors come from a man between 60 and 75 years old in good health. Each CDR3 is given with its conserved first and last residue. The D gene is left open where the match is weak. The listing skips clone size in some rows; elsewhere it reads once, few, many or a size class.

V	J	size	D	CDR3	DNA
TRBV6-5	TRBJ1-2	once	-	CASSYSKQVGYGYTF	TGTGCCAGCAGTTACTCGAAACAGGTCGGCTATGGCTACACCTTC
TRBV27	TRBJ1-5	-	-	CASSLSWGEGRMSPQHF	TGTGCCAGCAGTTTATCCTGGGGTGAGGGCCGCATGTCGCCCCAGCATTTT
TRBV6-2/TRBV6-3	TRBJ2-3	once	-	CASRSLPGDGTDTQYF	TGTGCCAGCAGATCCCTCCCAGGGGACGGCACAGATACGCAGTATTTT
TRBV5-1	TRBJ2-7	-	TRBD2	CASTTSGGTNEQYF	TGCGCCAGCACAACTAGCGGGGGTACAAATGAGCAGTACTTC
TRBV20-1	TRBJ1-4	few	TRBD1	CSARGSLAGTGSEKLFF	TGCAGTGCTAGAGGATCTCTAGCCGGGACAGGGTCTGAAAAACTGTTTTTT
TRBV20-1	TRBJ1-1	-	-	CSARDPARRTEAFF	TGCAGTGCTAGAGACCCTGCAAGGCGCACTGAAGCTTTCTTT
TRBV30	TRBJ2-1	-	TRBD1	CAWSVDRGNEQFF	TGTGCCTGGAGTGTTGACAGGGGCAATGAGCAGTTCTTC
TRBV28	TRBJ2-7	few	-	CASLGAPSNREQYF	TGTGCCAGCCTGGGCGCCCCAAGTAATCGCGAGCAGTACTTC
TRBV20-1	TRBJ2-3	-	TRBD1	CSVRTGSDTQYF	TGCAGTGTTCGGACAGGGTCAGATACGCAGTATTTT
TRBV6-2/TRBV6-3	TRBJ2-1	-	TRBD1	CASSYSGQGKQFF	TGTGCCAGCAGTTACTCGGGACAGGGTAAGCAGTTCTTC
TRBV6-5	TRBJ2-5	-	TRBD1	CASSRGQGTLVRYF	TGTGCCAGCAGTCGAGGACAGGGAACCCTCGTTAGGTACTTC
TRBV20-1	TRBJ1-4	few	-	CSALDSSINNEKLFF	TGCAGTGCCCTGGACAGTTCAATAAATAATGAAAAACTGTTTTTT
TRBV20-1	TRBJ2-5	few	-	CSARRPAQETQYF	TGCAGTGCTAGAAGGCCAGCACAAGAGACCCAGTACTTC
TRBV12-3/TRBV12-4	TRBJ2-5	-	TRBD1	CASSPEGQGSETQYF	TGTGCCAGCAGTCCAGAAGGACAGGGTTCGGAGACCCAGTACTTC
TRBV27	TRBJ1-4	-	TRBD1	CASSPNRDRKTEKLFF	TGTGCCAGCAGTCCAAACCGGGACAGGAAGACGGAAAAACTGTTTTTT
TRBV5-1	TRBJ1-2	-	TRBD1	CASRAGTGNYGYIF	TGCGCCAGCAGGGCCGGGACAGGCAACTATGGCTACATCTTC
TRBV27	TRBJ2-3	-	-	CASRRSGFADTQYF	TGTGCCAGCCGTAGGTCCGGGTTCGCAGATACGCAGTATTTT
TRBV6-1	TRBJ1-1	-	-	CASSEALLRGTEAFF	TGTGCCAGCAGTGAAGCGCTTCTTAGGGGGACTGAAGCTTTCTTT
TRBV18	TRBJ2-7	-	TRBD1	CASSPVRDRAYEQYF	TGTGCCAGCTCACCAGTCCGAGACAGGGCCTACGAGCAGTACTTC
TRBV28	TRBJ2-3	-	-	CASSSPQGITDTQYF	TGTGCCAGCAGTTCCCCCCAGGGGATAACAGATACGCAGTATTTT
TRBV15	TRBJ2-3	few	-	CATSSRTGRTVDTQYF	TGTGCCACCAGCAGCAGAACTGGAAGAACAGTGGATACGCAGTATTTT
TRBV9	TRBJ2-3	many	TRBD2	CASSVATSGGLFTDTQYF	TGTGCCAGCAGCGTAGCTACTAGCGGGGGCCTCTTCACAGATACGCAGTATTTT
TRBV7-8	TRBJ1-2	-	-	CASSLGWGDYSYTF	TGTGCCAGCAGCTTAGGATGGGGGGACTATAGCTACACCTTC
TRBV6-1	TRBJ2-1	few	-	CASRAEGTIRQFF	TGTGCCAGCAGGGCCGAGGGTACAATCAGGCAGTTCTTC
TRBV3-1	TRBJ1-4	-	-	CASSQGRKGRRSEKLFF	TGTGCCAGCAGCCAAGGGCGGAAGGGCAGGCGTAGTGAAAAACTGTTTTTT
TRBV29-1	TRBJ1-4	few	-	CSVLKGGSATNEKLFF	TGCAGCGTGTTGAAAGGAGGGTCCGCAACTAATGAAAAACTGTTTTTT
TRBV6-6	TRBJ2-7	-	-	CASRPERVGEQYF	TGTGCCAGCAGACCTGAACGAGTGGGCGAGCAGTACTTC
TRBV30	TRBJ2-7	-	-	CAWRLEIEQYF	TGTGCCTGGAGGCTAGAGATCGAGCAGTACTTC
TRBV15	TRBJ1-3	-	-	CATSRDPTGSGNTIYF	TGTGCCACCAGCAGAGATCCAACAGGGTCTGGAAACACCATATATTTT
TRBV20-1	TRBJ2-7	-	-	CSARADQGLGLEQYF	TGCAGTGCTCGAGCAGATCAGGGCTTAGGTCTGGAGCAGTACTTC
TRBV6-2/TRBV6-3	TRBJ2-7	many	-	CASSQTGKYEQYF	TGTGCCAGCAGCCAGACTGGCAAATACGAGCAGTACTTC
TRBV4-2	TRBJ2-7	-	TRBD2	CASSLGLAGGALPYEQYF	TGTGCCAGCAGCCTCGGACTAGCGGGGGGGGCCCTTCCCTACGAGCAGTACTTC
TRBV27	TRBJ2-5	-	-	CASRLGHGWETQYF	TGTGCCAGCAGATTGGGGCATGGTTGGGAGACCCAGTACTTC
TRBV15	TRBJ2-4	once	TRBD2	CATSTGLARALGGNIQYF	TGTGCCACCAGCACCGGACTAGCGAGGGCCCTCGGGGGAAACATTCAGTACTTC
TRBV12-3/TRBV12-4	TRBJ1-2	-	-	CASSLRAIYGYTF	TGTGCCAGCAGTTTAAGGGCGATCTATGGCTACACCTTC
TRBV18	TRBJ1-4	-	-	CAGTRPNEKLFF	TGTGCCGGAACGCGGCCAAATGAAAAACTGTTTTTT
TRBV4-3	TRBJ1-2	few	-	CASSQQDSANYGYTF	TGCGCCAGCAGCCAGCAAGACAGCGCTAACTATGGCTACACCTTC
TRBV20-1	TRBJ2-7	-	TRBD2	CSAASATGGYEQYF	TGCAGTGCTGCCTCCGCGACGGGAGGCTACGAGCAGTACTTC
TRBV20-1	TRBJ2-1	-	TRBD1	CSAPPGQGSNEQFF	TGCAGTGCCCCCCCGGGACAGGGTAGCAATGAGCAGTTCTTC
TRBV16	TRBJ2-7	many	-	CASSQSGSYEQYF	TGTGCCAGCAGCCAATCTGGGAGCTACGAGCAGTACTTC
TRBV6-6	TRBJ2-6	-	-	CASRKGAGANVLTF	TGTGCCAGCAGAAAAGGGGCTGGGGCCAACGTCCTGACTTTC
TRBV29-1	TRBJ1-1	-	-	CSVVRGGSGTEAFF	TGCAGCGTTGTTAGGGGCGGGAGCGGCACTGAAGCTTTCTTT
TRBV28	TRBJ2-1	-	TRBD2	CALIAGGRYNEQFF	TGTGCCCTCATAGCGGGAGGGCGCTACAATGAGCAGTTCTTC
TRBV10-3	TRBJ2-1	many	TRBD1	CAISEDRGVYNEQFF	TGTGCCATCAGTGAAGACAGGGGCGTATACAATGAGCAGTTCTTC
TRBV29-1	TRBJ1-1	many	-	CSVGGGTEAFF	TGCAGCGTTGGAGGAGGTACTGAAGCTTTCTTT
TRBV12-3/TRBV12-4	TRBJ1-4	many	-	CASSLQGREKLFF	TGTGCCAGCAGCCTCCAGGGCCGGGAAAAACTGTTTTTT
TRBV12-3/TRBV12-4	TRBJ2-7	few	TRBD1	CASSSVGQAYEQYF	TGTGCCAGCAGCTCAGTTGGACAGGCCTACGAGCAGTACTTC
TRBV7-2	TRBJ2-3	few	TRBD2	CASSLASGGQKDTQYF	TGTGCCAGCAGCTTAGCAAGCGGGGGACAAAAAGATACGCAGTATTTT
TRBV29-1	TRBJ2-5	-	-	CSATGKGKSGQYF	TGCAGCGCAACAGGGAAGGGGAAGAGCGGGCAGTACTTC
TRBV20-1	TRBJ2-5	-	TRBD2	CSARGGTSGSVETQYF	TGCAGTGCTAGAGGAGGGACTAGCGGGTCGGTAGAGACCCAGTACTTC
TRBV5-1	TRBJ2-7	few	TRBD1	CASSFRDSYYEQYF	TGCGCCAGCAGCTTCCGGGACAGCTACTACGAGCAGTACTTC
TRBV7-9	TRBJ2-1	-	-	CASSFAGYEQFF	TGTGCCAGCAGCTTCGCGGGGTATGAGCAGTTCTTC
TRBV6-2/TRBV6-3	TRBJ2-4	-	-	CASSRGPAKNIQYF	TGTGCCAGCAGCAGGGGCCCAGCCAAAAACATTCAGTACTTC
TRBV5-1	TRBJ2-7	-	-	CASSSGPNAGAHEQYF	TGCGCCAGCAGCTCGGGACCGAACGCAGGAGCCCACGAGCAGTACTTC